This T cell receptor (beta chain) was obtained from a study of technical replicates of blood from several donors. V shed 0 bases and J 7 bases; nucleotides not matched to a gene: 10. The CDR3 covers 18 residues. Per the germline V gene, CDR1 is MGHRA and CDR2 is YSYEKL. TCRdb keeps only in-frame clones here, not all; method: immunoSEQ multiplex PCR. The sample lists about 60,000 clones; about 89% were seen once. The sample consisted of PBMCs. The chain joins TRBV4-1 to TRBJ2-4; 12 positions agree with TRBD2. This TCR came from a human donor in good health. Some clones in this sample may be carry-over from other donors' samples. The CDR3 bases are TGCGCCAGCAGCCAAGATTGGGCTAGCGGGGGGGTCGTGAACATTCAGTACTTC. Its translation is CASSQDWASGGVVNIQYF.